This T cell receptor (beta chain) was recorded in a study of shared clonotypes between healthy human individuals. A remark on this clone: Antigen unknown.

Naivety among CD8 cells was defined by CD45RO negativity and positive CCR7 selection, thereby excluding terminally differentiated effector memory CD45RA+ cells. Study-wide points: Shared clonotypes across all four donors exceeded non-shared ones in generation probability.

The DNA input per sorted-subset replicate PCR was 200 ng, corresponding to roughly 30,000 T cell genomes. Per the study methods: Filtering differed because ImmunoSEQ produced junction-only sequences that carried no quality scores. TCRdb's table, derived via immunoSEQ multiplex PCR, lists solely in-frame clones and lacks some. Clonal size and the V and J genes are those of that table, whereas D and trimming came from the DNA. In the table there are about 2 million clones, less than 95% of which are singletons. This CDR3 region has 15 residues. Trimming pared 6 bases from V and 0 bases from J, leaving 14 bases between. Per the germline V gene, CDR1 is MNHEY and CDR2 is SMNVEV (reference sequence).

This sequence joins TRBV27 and TRBJ2-5; D possibly corresponds to TRBD1 (6 bases). The sequenced material came from naive CD8+ T cells sorted from blood. The source is a man younger than 35 in good health. The CDR3 reads CASRSGTTNQETQYF. CDR3 DNA: TGTGCCAGCAGATCCGGGACAACAAACCAAGAGACCCAGTACTTC.